The 28 T cell receptor beta chains in this list originate from one sample, sequenced in a study of early T cells in non-severe SARS-CoV-2 infection. MiXCR, applied by TCRdb to the 5' RACE reads, yields one record per CDR3 protein. The table records 35,000 to 45,000 distinct CDR3 sequences, roughly 6% of them present only once. Sequences were obtained from whole blood. Receptors were obtained from an adult who was a healthcare worker with PCR-confirmed SARS-CoV-2 infection or an uninfected control (not recorded which).

This clonotype turned up a few times. The chain combines TRBV20-1 with TRBJ2-3, with 7 bases identical to TRBD2. From germline, CDR1 is DFQATT and CDR2 SNEGSKA (reference sequence). The V and J ends lost 5 bases and 2 bases, in that order; junction bases with no gene match: 10. The CDR3 runs 15 residues. The CDR3 is CSARGGRHYTDTQYF. The CDR3 DNA reads TGCAGTGCTCGCGGGGGACGCCACTACACAGATACGCAGTATTTT.

This clonotype was counted many times. The chain has TRBV16 and TRBJ2-1, with D perhaps matching TRBD1 or TRBD2 (5 bases each). The V end was cut by 1 base, the J end by 9 bases, with 16 bases between. This CDR3 has 15 residues. Germline V CDR1 and CDR2: KGHSY, FQNENV. The CDR3 is CASSQLHGAQSEQFF. The CDR3 DNA reads TGTGCCAGCAGCCAATTACACGGGGCCCAAAGTGAGCAGTTCTTC.

This clonotype turned up a few times. The chain recombines TRBV6-1 with TRBJ2-7; 7 bases match TRBD1. Germline trimming cut 1 base from V and 1 base from J; bases unmatched to any gene: 4. Germline V lookup: CDR1 MNHNS, CDR2 SASEGT. CDR3 size: 15 residues. The CDR3 region has the DNA TGTGCCAGCAGTGAAGAGGAGACAGGGTCCTACGAGCAGTACTTC. Its translation is CASSEEETGSYEQYF.

This clonotype was detected a few times. The rearrangement joins TRBV6-2 or TRBV6-3 to TRBJ2-3, with 9 bases that match TRBD2. This CDR3 region has 17 residues. Trimming cost V 4 bases and J 7 bases; bases outside gene matches: 15. The germline V gene encodes CDR1 MNHEY and CDR2 SVGEGT. Here the CDR3 DNA reads TGTGCCAGCAGTTCGCCCGTCTCCAGCGGGGGGCGGAATACGCAGTATTTT. As protein: CASSSPVSSGGRNTQYF.

In its sample, this clonotype was seen many times. The chain couples TRBV7-3 to TRBJ1-1; possibly TRBD1 for D (5 bases). CDR1 and CDR2 (germline): SGHTA, FQGTGA. The CDR3 totals 14 residues. Trimming shortened V by 5 bases and J by 2 bases, and 12 bases separated the two germline ends. As DNA, the CDR3 is TGTGCCAGCAGCCCAACAGGAGGTAACACTGAAGCTTTCTTT. Translation gives CASSPTGGNTEAFF.

Ten or more counts support this clonotype. This chain links TRBV12-3 or TRBV12-4 with TRBJ1-4; a possible D gene is TRBD1 (5 bases). CDR3 length: 15 amino acids. Between the trimmed V and J ends, which lost 5 bases and 3 bases, there was a span of 13 bases. CDR3 region: CASSLYRGSNEKLFF. Written as DNA, the CDR3 is TGTGCCAGCAGTCTGTACCGGGGGTCTAATGAAAAACTGTTTTTT.

Only a few counts were recorded for this clonotype. This rearrangement joins TRBV29-1 to TRBJ2-7, with a weak D call TRBD1 (5 bases). The germline V gene encodes CDR1 SQVTM and CDR2 ANQGSEA. The CDR3 extends over 12 amino acids. V gave up 5 bases and J gave up 6 bases, with 14 bases separating them. CDR3: CSVSSTGTEQYF. CDR3 bases: TGCAGCGTTTCTAGTACAGGTACCGAGCAGTACTTC.

The rearrangement uses TRBV3-1 and TRBJ1-6, with TRBD1 as a possible D gene (5 bases). Trimming took off 1 base at V and 6 bases at J, with 13 bases between the two ends. CDR1 and CDR2 (germline): LGHDT, YNNKEL (reference sequence). This CDR3 contains 16 residues. CDR3 loop: CASSQGRDVGNSPLHF. The CDR3 DNA reads TGTGCCAGCAGCCAAGGGAGGGACGTTGGTAATTCACCCCTCCACTTT.

This clonotype came up many times. V gene TRBV12-3 or TRBV12-4 combines with J gene TRBJ1-5; the D is unclear. V was shortened by 8 bases and J by 3 bases, with 11 bases between the two germline ends. This CDR3 spans 13 amino acids. The CDR3 nucleotides read TGTGCCAGCTCGGGTTTCCACAATCAGCCCCAGCATTTT. Its translation is CASSGFHNQPQHF.

This clonotype was seen a few times. The chain links TRBV20-1 to TRBJ2-7; no definite D call. The CDR3 loop spans 13 amino acids. Germline-derived CDR1 and CDR2 are DFQATT and SNEGSKA (reference sequence). The V end lost 1 base, the J end lost 0 bases, and 7 bases lay between the germline ends. The CDR3 reads CSARVGNSYEQYF. In DNA, the CDR3 is TGCAGTGCTAGAGTGGGGAACTCCTACGAGCAGTACTTC.

By share, this clonotype ranks as medium-sized (0.01 to 0.1%). The V and J genes are TRBV10-2 and TRBJ2-3, with TRBD2 as a possible D gene (6 bases). Germline CDR1 reads WSHSY; CDR2 reads SAAADI. The CDR3 totals 17 residues. Trimming pared 3 bases from V and 0 bases from J, leaving 16 bases between. In DNA form, the CDR3 reads TGCGCCAGCAGTGAAACGGTGGGGGGTTTGAGCACAGATACGCAGTATTTT. Amino acids: CASSETVGGLSTDTQYF.

The genes are TRBV29-1 and TRBJ1-1, with D unresolved. The CDR3 consists of 12 residues. CDR1 and CDR2 (germline): SQVTM, ANQGSEA. V was clipped by 3 bases and J by 8 bases, with 13 bases between them. The CDR3 reads CSVEVAVGEAFF. The CDR3 region has the DNA TGCAGCGTTGAGGTGGCCGTGGGGGAAGCTTTCTTT.

This clonotype was seen a few times. This chain connects TRBV5-1 to TRBJ2-1; D unclear. The germline gives CDR1 SGHRS, CDR2 YFSETQ. V was cut by 3 bases and J by 0 bases, with 16 bases left in between. The CDR3 totals 17 residues. DNA of the CDR3: TGCGCCAGCAGCTCCACTACCGCGAGTCCCTCCTACAATGAGCAGTTCTTC. It yields the protein CASSSTTASPSYNEQFF.

This clonotype was observed many times. The chain is built from TRBV5-6 and TRBJ2-5; 12 nucleotides match TRBD2. Germline CDR1 reads SGHDT; CDR2 reads YYEEEE. The V segment lost 4 bases and the J segment 2 bases; nucleotides outside the gene matches: 9. The CDR3 has 17 residues. DNA of the CDR3: TGTGCCAGCAGCCTCCGTACTAGCGGGGGGCGTCAAGAGACCCAGTACTTC. It is translated as CASSLRTSGGRQETQYF.

This clonotype was recorded at least ten times. This rearrangement joins TRBV29-1 to TRBJ2-6; a weak D match, TRBD2 (5 bases). The CDR3 is 13 residues long. Germline V gives CDR1 SQVTM, CDR2 ANQGSEA. Trimming stripped 7 bases from V and 4 bases from J, with 11 bases between. The chain's CDR3 is CSARESGANVLTF. CDR3 nucleotide sequence: TGCAGCGCTAGGGAGTCCGGGGCCAACGTCCTGACTTTC.

This clonotype was detected many times. The rearrangement uses TRBV15 and TRBJ1-2; D not resolved. Trimming took off 5 bases at V and 5 bases at J, with 12 bases between the two ends. The CDR3 spans 13 residues. CDR1 and CDR2 from the germline V gene are LNHNV and YYDKDF (reference sequence). The CDR3 spells CATSPSRDYGYTF. The CDR3 DNA is TGTGCCACCAGCCCAAGTCGAGATTATGGCTACACCTTC.

There are a few counts of this clonotype. The rearrangement uses TRBV12-3 or TRBV12-4 and TRBJ1-1; no clear D. The CDR3 sequence is 13 residues long. V was pared by 6 bases and J by 4 bases, with 12 bases between. CDR3 amino acids: CASRLRTPTEAFF. CDR3 DNA: TGTGCCAGCAGGCTAAGGACCCCCACTGAAGCTTTCTTT.

This clonotype was seen many times. The V call is TRBV19, the J call TRBJ2-1; 14 bases align to TRBD2. Trimming cost V 5 bases and J 3 bases; bases outside gene matches: 9. The CDR3 covers 18 residues. Per germline, CDR1 LNHDA and CDR2 SQIVND (reference sequence). The CDR3: CASSVSPGLAGVYNEQFF. The CDR3 nucleotides read TGTGCCAGTAGTGTGTCCCCGGGACTAGCGGGGGTCTACAATGAGCAGTTCTTC.

This clonotype has more than one count but fewer than ten. The chain recombines TRBV19 with TRBJ1-5; maybe TRBD1 (6 bases). The germline CDR1 and CDR2 sequences are LNHDA and SQIVND (reference sequence). This CDR3 spans 17 amino acids. With 3 bases removed from V and 1 base from J, the gap between germline ends came to 16 bases. This CDR3 is CASSIFGQIQSNQPQHF. The CDR3 DNA is TGTGCCAGTAGTATTTTCGGACAGATCCAAAGCAATCAGCCCCAGCATTTT.

V and J are TRBV5-1 and TRBJ1-1; the D is unclear. Trimming shortened V by 0 bases and J by 1 base, and 7 bases separated the two germline ends. CDR1 is SGHRS and CDR2 is YFSETQ in the germline V gene. This CDR3 spans 14 amino acids. The CDR3 bases are TGCGCCAGCAGCTTGGCCGAGTCGAACACTGAAGCTTTCTTT. Protein product: CASSLAESNTEAFF.

This clonotype has just a few counts. V gene TRBV28 combines with J gene TRBJ2-5; the D gene is possibly TRBD2 (6 bases). V lost 2 bases and J 6 bases, leaving 19 bases between the germline ends. CDR1 and CDR2 from the germline V gene are MDHEN and SYDVKM. The CDR3 runs 16 residues. The CDR3 protein is CASSLGGGDLRKTQYF. CDR3 bases: TGTGCCAGCAGTTTAGGCGGAGGGGACTTAAGGAAGACCCAGTACTTC.

This clonotype was recorded at least ten times. J is TRBJ2-1 and V is TRBV7-2, with D hard to call. Germline values: CDR1 SGHTA, CDR2 FQGNSA. Trimming removed 1 base at V and 10 bases at J, with 11 bases between. The CDR3 is made up of 13 amino acids. The CDR3 nucleotides are TGTGCCAGCAGCTTAGATATTAGAGTCGAGCAGTTCTTC. As protein: CASSLDIRVEQFF. Filled out from reference TRBV7-2 and TRBJ2-1, the complete variable domain reads GAGVSQSPSNKVTEKGKDVELRCDPISGHTALYWYRQSLGQGLEFLIYFQGNSAPDKSGLPSDRFSAERTGGSVSTLTIQRTQQEDSAVYLCASSLDIRVEQFFGPGTRLTVL.

This chain uses TRBV18 with TRBJ1-2; 8 nucleotides agree with TRBD1. V shed 4 bases and J 4 bases; nucleotides not matched to a gene: 5. Looked up from germline, CDR1 is KGHSH and CDR2 is LQKENI. The CDR3 extends over 14 amino acids. CDR3 sequence: CASSRPGGSYGYTF. The CDR3 DNA reads as TGTGCCAGCTCACGCCCAGGGGGCTCCTATGGCTACACCTTC.

V and J are TRBV18 and TRBJ2-7, with 7 positions matching TRBD1. The CDR3 length is 16 residues. Germline V CDR1 and CDR2: KGHSH, LQKENI. V trimming: 3 bases; J trimming: 0 bases; junction bases outside the gene matches: 8. CDR3 bases: TGTGCCAGCTCACCCGAGATGACAGGGATCTCCTACGAGCAGTACTTC. Translated: CASSPEMTGISYEQYF.

This clonotype was recorded at least ten times. The rearrangement joins TRBV7-2 to TRBJ1-5; no reliable D call. The CDR3 has 13 amino acids. Between the trimmed V and J ends, which lost 8 bases and 7 bases, there was a span of 15 bases. The germline V gene has CDR1 SGHTA and CDR2 FQGNSA. CDR3 amino acids: CASGQAVGQPQHF. The CDR3 nucleotides are TGTGCCAGCGGCCAGGCCGTTGGGCAGCCCCAGCATTTT.

In its sample, this clonotype was seen a few times. This chain uses TRBV28 with TRBJ2-7; 7 bases fit TRBD1. V shed 5 bases and J 4 bases; nucleotides not matched to a gene: 11. The CDR3 is 15 residues long. Germline CDR1 and CDR2: MDHEN and SYDVKM. CDR3 DNA sequence: TGTGCCAGCAGTCCATCCGGGACAGCCGCATACGAGCAGTACTTC. This sequence encodes CASSPSGTAAYEQYF.

This chain connects TRBV9 to TRBJ2-1; D gene uncertain. The germline gives CDR1 SGDLS, CDR2 YYNGEE. The CDR3 loop spans 18 amino acids. With 0 bases removed from V and 0 bases from J, the gap between germline ends came to 16 bases. The CDR3 protein is CASSVEANPFSSYNEQFF. Here the CDR3 DNA reads TGTGCCAGCAGCGTAGAGGCCAACCCGTTTAGCTCCTACAATGAGCAGTTCTTC.

The chain couples TRBV27 to TRBJ2-3; no clear D. Between the trimmed V and J ends, which lost 5 bases and 2 bases, there was a span of 8 bases. The CDR3 has 13 amino acids. Germline V gene data show CDR1 as MNHEY and CDR2 as SMNVEV (reference sequence). CDR3 DNA: TGTGCCAGCAGTCTCGCGGTCACAGATACGCAGTATTTT. Translation gives CASSLAVTDTQYF.